One and the same sample provided the 4 T cell receptor beta chains below, sequenced in a study of shared clonotypes between healthy human individuals. Data came from immunoSEQ multiplex PCR; TCRdb stores just in-frame clones and leaves some out. The top ten clones hold about 0.41% of a sample with more than 2,000,000 clones, more than 85% of them seen once. Specimen: naive CD4+ T cells from PBMCs. Subset of the sample: CD45RA+ positively selected. The receptors here all came from a man younger than 35 in good health. Some clones in this sample may be carry-over from other donors' samples.

This clone has just one count. This rearrangement joins TRBV28 to TRBJ2-5, with TRBD1 matching 9 bases. From germline, CDR1 is MDHEN and CDR2 SYDVKM. CDR3 length: 15 amino acids. The junction had 7 bases not matched to a gene; V was cut back by 3 bases and J by 5 bases. The CDR3 loop reads CASSFATGGVETQYF. The DNA for the CDR3 is TGTGCCAGCAGTTTTGCGACAGGGGGTGTGGAGACCCAGTACTTC. Combining the CDR3 with reference TRBV28 and TRBJ2-5 gives the whole variable domain DVKVTQSSRYLVKRTGEKVFLECVQDMDHENMFWYRQDPGLGLRLIYFSYDVKMKEKGDIPEGYSVSREKKERFSLILESASTNQTSMYLCASSFATGGVETQYFGPGTRLLVL.

The chain recombines TRBV6-1 with TRBJ1-5, with D uncertain. This CDR3 is 15 amino acids long. V was clipped by 1 base and J by 5 bases, with 12 bases between them. Germline lookup yields CDR1 MNHNS and CDR2 SASEGT. The CDR3 bases are TGTGCCAGCAGTGAAGTCGGGCAGAGCTATCAGCCCCAGCATTTT. Its translation is CASSEVGQSYQPQHF.

The chain couples TRBV7-9 to TRBJ2-5, with D perhaps matching TRBD2 (5 bases). Germline V gives CDR1 SEHNR, CDR2 FQNEAQ (reference sequence). V gave up 5 bases and J gave up 3 bases, with 10 bases separating them. The CDR3 loop spans 13 amino acids. The CDR3 loop reads CASSATGKETQYF. For the CDR3, the DNA is TGTGCCAGCAGCGCGACGGGGAAAGAGACCCAGTACTTC.

The chain is built from TRBV5-1 and TRBJ2-7; the D is unclear. Germline V gene data show CDR1 as SGHRS and CDR2 as YFSETQ. CDR3 length: 14 amino acids. V was clipped by 2 bases and J by 0 bases, with 9 bases between them. CDR3: CASSFQSGSYEQYF. CDR3 DNA sequence: TGCGCCAGCAGCTTCCAGTCCGGCTCCTACGAGCAGTACTTC.